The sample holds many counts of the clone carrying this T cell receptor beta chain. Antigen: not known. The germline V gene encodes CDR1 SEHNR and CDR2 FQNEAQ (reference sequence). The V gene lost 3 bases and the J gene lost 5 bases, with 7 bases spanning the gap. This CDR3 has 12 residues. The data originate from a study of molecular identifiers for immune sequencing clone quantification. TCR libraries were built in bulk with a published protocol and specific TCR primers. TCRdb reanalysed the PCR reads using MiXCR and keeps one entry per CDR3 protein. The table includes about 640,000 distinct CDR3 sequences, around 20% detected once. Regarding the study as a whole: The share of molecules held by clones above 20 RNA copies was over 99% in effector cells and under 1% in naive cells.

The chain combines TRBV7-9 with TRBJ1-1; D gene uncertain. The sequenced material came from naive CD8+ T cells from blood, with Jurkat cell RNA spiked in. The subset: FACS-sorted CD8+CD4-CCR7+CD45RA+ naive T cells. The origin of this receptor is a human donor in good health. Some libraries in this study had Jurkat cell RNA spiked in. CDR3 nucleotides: TGTGCCAGCAGCTTTGAAGGGACTGAAGCTTTCTTT. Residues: CASSFEGTEAFF. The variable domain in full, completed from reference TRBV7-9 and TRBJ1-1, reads DTGVSQNPRHKITKRGQNVTFRCDPISEHNRLYWYRQTLGQGPEFLTYFQNEAQLEKSRLLSDRFSAERPKGSFSTLEIQRTEQGDSAMYLCASSFEGTEAFFGQGTRLTVV.